This entry features one TCR beta chain sequence. Its matching antigen is unknown. Each donor's status was that of a healthy bone marrow donor. Per germline, CDR1 MNHEY and CDR2 SMNVEV (reference sequence). J lost 6 bases, V lost 6 bases, and 11 bases had no gene match. The CDR3 totals 16 residues. The data are from a study of cytomegalovirus exposure and HLA in healthy donors. Study-wide results and limits: TCR beta sequences reportedly predicted most subjects' HLA-A and HLA-B alleles accurately. A later analysis found most CMV-associated TCR beta chains apparently HLA-restricted.

The PCR was carried out with 60 Vbeta primers and 13 Jbeta primers. The table came from immunoSEQ multiplex PCR; TCRdb's copy has only in-frame clones and leaves some out. The sample consists of 150,000 to 200,000 clones, 75% of them appearing once. This TCR was recovered from a man aged 18-30 years in good health and CMV-seropositive. Sequences were obtained from PBMCs. V usage is TRBV27 and J usage is TRBJ2-7; the match to TRBD2 covers 13 bases. The CDR3 bases are TGTGCCAGCAGCAACGGGACTAGCGGGAATTTACCCGAGCAGTACTTC. Its protein product is CASSNGTSGNLPEQYF.